Following are 19 T cell receptor beta chains from one sample sequenced in a study of blood T cell repertoires in COVID-19 (dated by TCRdb to 2019 to 2021). Libraries came from the immunoSEQ multiplex PCR assay. TCRdb stores this immuneACCESS table with in-frame sequences only. Part of the clones is absent; in the studies checked, under half of the shortfall reflects unresolved V genes, and no reason is known for the rest. The sample profile shows roughly 32,000 clones; 70% to 80% of them were found once. The top ten constitute roughly 17% of the sample. Sequencing input: peripheral blood. These receptors all stem from a human donor in a cohort sampled during active COVID-19.

This CDR3 reads CASSITYGTSDYEQYF. DNA for the CDR3: TGTGCCAGTAGTATAACTTACGGGACTAGCGACTACGAGCAGTACTTC. V and J are TRBV19 and TRBJ2-7, with 10 positions matching TRBD2. J lost 3 bases, V lost 2 bases, and 7 bases had no gene match. The CDR3 consists of 16 residues. Germline CDR1 reads LNHDA; CDR2 reads SQIVND (reference sequence).

A single count supports this clone. J is TRBJ2-5 and V is TRBV5-1; TRBD1 matches at 7 bases. Germline CDR1 is SGHRS and CDR2 is YFSETQ. V shed 3 bases, J shed 0 bases, and the junction held 8 bases outside the gene matches. The CDR3 contains 16 residues. DNA of the CDR3: TGCGCCAGCAGCTCGCCGGGACAGAGGTACCAAGAGACCCAGTACTTC. This sequence encodes CASSSPGQRYQETQYF.

The sample holds a few counts of this clone. This chain links TRBV11-3 with TRBJ2-1; D might be TRBD1 (5 bases). The CDR3 extends over 12 amino acids. CDR1 is SGHNT, CDR2 YENEEA, per germline. Trimming pared 3 bases from V and 13 bases from J, leaving 13 bases between. CDR3: CASSLWSGHQFF. Written as DNA, the CDR3 is TGTGCCAGCAGCTTGTGGAGTGGACACCAGTTCTTC.

This clone was recorded a few times. The chain recombines TRBV18 with TRBJ1-4; D ambiguous. Per germline, CDR1 KGHSH and CDR2 LQKENI. Trimming cost V 2 bases and J 5 bases, with 6 bases left between them. The CDR3 has 13 residues. The CDR3, as DNA: TGTGCCAGCTCACCAGGGCTCAATGAAAAACTGTTTTTT. Its translation: CASSPGLNEKLFF. Combining the CDR3 with reference TRBV18 and TRBJ1-4 gives the whole variable domain NAGVMQNPRHLVRRRGQEARLRCSPMKGHSHVYWYRQLPEEGLKFMVYLQKENIIDESGMPKERFSAEFPKEGPSILRIQQVVRGDSAAYFCASSPGLNEKLFFGSGTQLSVL.

V and J are TRBV10-1 and TRBJ2-7, with D perhaps TRBD1 (6 bases). V was pared by 0 bases and J by 5 bases, with 11 bases between. Germline CDR1 is WNHNN and CDR2 is SYGVQD (reference sequence). The CDR3 is 14 residues long. CDR3 protein: CASSESMGAHEQYF. The CDR3 nucleotides are TGCGCCAGCAGTGAGTCGATGGGGGCACACGAGCAGTACTTC.

The chain carries TRBV25-1 and TRBJ2-7; TRBD1 is a possible D gene (6 bases). The V gene lost 6 bases and the J gene lost 0 bases, with 12 bases spanning the gap. In germline, CDR1 is MGHDK, CDR2 SYGVNS. The CDR3 has 14 amino acids. CDR3 region: CASSRTAASYEQYF. CDR3 coding DNA: TGTGCCAGCAGCCGGACAGCGGCCTCCTACGAGCAGTACTTC.

This sequence joins TRBV21-1 and TRBJ2-7; no check of the table's D call, TRBD1, against the DNA was made. TRBV21-1 is a listed pseudogene. The length of the CDR3 is 14 residues. CDR3 amino acids: CASSKGTGDYEQYF. The CDR3, as DNA: TGTGCCAGCAGCAAGGGGACAGGAGACTACGAGCAGTACTTC.

This chain joins TRBV6-6 and TRBJ2-7, with TRBD2 matching 14 bases. CDR3 length: 17 amino acids. Trimming at V came to 5 bases and at J to 6 bases, leaving 12 bases not matched to a gene. Per the germline V gene, CDR1 is MNHNY and CDR2 is SVGAGI (reference sequence). The CDR3 sequence: CASSLTSGRATRREQYF. In nucleotides, the CDR3 is TGTGCCAGCAGTCTGACTAGCGGGAGGGCCACTCGCCGCGAGCAGTACTTC.

This chain uses TRBV18 with TRBJ1-2, with D tentatively TRBD1 (5 bases). Trimming cost V 3 bases and J 4 bases, with 9 bases left between them. CDR3 length: 13 residues. In germline, CDR1 is KGHSH, CDR2 LQKENI. This CDR3 reads CASSPWDFYGYTF. CDR3 DNA: TGTGCCAGCTCACCTTGGGACTTCTATGGCTACACCTTC. Looking up the rest from reference TRBV18 and TRBJ1-2 gives the full variable domain: NAGVMQNPRHLVRRRGQEARLRCSPMKGHSHVYWYRQLPEEGLKFMVYLQKENIIDESGMPKERFSAEFPKEGPSILRIQQVVRGDSAAYFCASSPWDFYGYTFGSGTRLTVV.

This clone came up a few times. The chain couples TRBV7-2 to TRBJ2-3; 12 bases line up with TRBD2. The CDR3 length is 18 residues. Losses at the gene ends were 5 bases for V and 2 bases for J; bases not matched to a gene: 11. Per germline, CDR1 SGHTA and CDR2 FQGNSA. In DNA, the CDR3 is TGTGCCAGCAGCCCGCACCGCCTAGCGGGAGGGCCCACAGATACGCAGTATTTT. As protein: CASSPHRLAGGPTDTQYF.

This chain connects TRBV9 to TRBJ2-1; 13 bases agree with TRBD2. The CDR3 has 19 amino acids. Per the germline V gene, CDR1 is SGDLS and CDR2 is YYNGEE. With V trimmed by 1 base and J by 6 bases, 13 bases remained unmatched. CDR3 region: CASSVQTGTSGTGGNEQFF. CDR3 bases: TGTGCCAGCAGCGTACAGACCGGGACTAGCGGGACTGGGGGCAATGAGCAGTTCTTC.

The chain couples TRBV7-2 to TRBJ1-2; a weak D match, TRBD1 (6 bases). With 4 bases removed from V and 8 bases from J, the gap between germline ends came to 29 bases. Per the germline V gene, CDR1 is SGHTA and CDR2 is FQGNSA. This CDR3 comprises 18 residues. The CDR3 region has the DNA TGTGCCAGCAGCTCATACAGGGTTCAGCTTTCGAGCCAGGGAGGCTACACCTTC. Translation gives CASSSYRVQLSSQGGYTF.

This chain links TRBV28 with TRBJ2-3; TRBD2 aligns across 7 bases. Germline V gene data show CDR1 as MDHEN and CDR2 as SYDVKM. CDR3 length: 15 residues. The V gene end was trimmed by 6 bases and the J gene end by 4 bases; junction bases not matched to a gene: 10. This chain's CDR3 is CASSRRAGVADTQYF. The CDR3 DNA sequence: TGTGCCAGCAGCCGAAGGGCGGGAGTAGCAGATACGCAGTATTTT.

The V and J genes are TRBV12-3 or TRBV12-4 and TRBJ2-4; D is perhaps TRBD2 (5 bases). The CDR3 is made up of 12 amino acids. V lost 3 bases and J 12 bases, leaving 12 bases between the germline ends. CDR3 region: CASSLTGIGQYF. DNA for the CDR3: TGTGCCAGCAGTTTGACCGGGATAGGTCAGTACTTC.

The chain carries TRBV19 and TRBJ1-2; D is ambiguous. The CDR3 has 12 residues. Germline V lookup: CDR1 LNHDA, CDR2 SQIVND (reference sequence). V shed 5 bases and J shed 6 bases, with 10 bases lying between them. CDR3 residues: CASSRTLNGYTF. The CDR3 coding sequence is TGTGCCAGTAGTCGGACTCTGAATGGCTACACCTTC.

This clone appeared once. This chain connects TRBV11-2 to TRBJ1-4; 12 bases are a match to TRBD1. Germline values: CDR1 SGHAT, CDR2 FQNNGV. The length of the CDR3 is 17 residues. Trimming removed 5 bases from V and 6 bases from J; junction bases left unmatched: 10. Written as DNA, the CDR3 is TGTGCCAGCAGCCTCGCCGGGACAGGGGGCTTCTATGAAAAACTGTTTTTT. Its protein product is CASSLAGTGGFYEKLFF.

The chain carries TRBV2 and TRBJ1-2, with 11 bases fitting TRBD1. Looked up from germline, CDR1 is SNHLY and CDR2 is FYNNEI. This CDR3 has 14 amino acids. V trimming: 6 bases; J trimming: 12 bases; junction bases outside the gene matches: 12. The CDR3 DNA sequence: TGTGCCAGCAGAATAGGACAGGGGGCCTACGTCCACACCTTC. This encodes CASRIGQGAYVHTF. The variable domain in full, with the rest retrieved from reference TRBV2 and TRBJ1-2, is EPEVTQTPSHQVTQMGQEVILRCVPISNHLYFYWYRQILGQKVEFLVSFYNNEISEKSEIFDDQFSVERPDGSNFTLKIRSTKLEDSAMYFCASRIGQGAYVHTFGSGTRLTVV.

The chain carries TRBV7-2 and TRBJ2-5, with 7 nucleotides matching TRBD2. The CDR3 totals 13 residues. Unmatched junction bases numbered 4, after V lost 5 bases and J lost 4 bases. Germline V gene lookup returns CDR1 SGHTA and CDR2 FQGNSA. CDR3 in DNA: TGTGCCAGCAGCCCATCGGGGGGAGAGACCCAGTACTTC. Protein sequence: CASSPSGGETQYF.

The chain recombines TRBV7-8 with TRBJ1-2, with D possibly matching TRBD1 (5 bases). Looked up from germline, CDR1 is SGHVS and CDR2 is FQNEAQ. The length of the CDR3 is 14 residues. Deletions cut 5 bases from V and 4 bases from J, with 14 bases between. CDR3 amino acids: CASSGTKGIYGYTF. As DNA, the CDR3 is TGTGCCAGCAGCGGAACAAAGGGGATCTATGGCTACACCTTC.